Listed below are T cell receptor beta chains from one sample, sequenced in a study of cytomegalovirus exposure and HLA in healthy donors. Produced via immunoSEQ multiplex PCR; TCRdb's table is partial and in-frame only. The profile shows approximately 140,000 clones, 75% to 85% of them singletons. The sample taken for sequencing was PBMCs. These receptors were obtained from a human donor in good health. Both conserved end residues are part of each CDR3. A D gene is named only where the DNA matches it firmly. Clone size is not always given. Where it is, it says once, few, many or a class for expanded clones.

.	TRBV28	TRBJ2-7	TRBD1	CASSLDGTGIFF	TGTGCCAGCAGTTTAGATGGGACAGGGATCTTCTTC
.	TRBV27	TRBJ1-1	.	CASPQNTEAFF	TGTGCCAGCCCACAGAACACTGAAGCTTTCTTT
.	TRBV12-2	TRBJ2-1	.	CASRLTSGSFFHEQFF	TGTGCAAGTCGTCTTACTAGCGGGAGTTTTTTCCATGAGCAGTTCTTC
few	TRBV6-1	TRBJ2-7	.	CASKTPDRITYEQYF	TGTGCCAGCAAAACCCCCGACAGGATTACCTACGAGCAGTACTTC
.	TRBV4-3	TRBJ1-2	TRBD1	CASSQDRGHYGYTF	TGCGCCAGCAGCCAAGACAGGGGGCATTATGGCTACACCTTC
.	TRBV7-2	TRBJ2-4	TRBD2	CASSPGGSQNIQYF	TGTGCCAGCAGCCCCGGGGGGTCCCAAAACATTCAGTACTTC
.	TRBV28	TRBJ1-5	.	CASSFILRTASPQHF	TGTGCCAGCAGTTTTATTTTGAGGACAGCATCACCCCAGCATTTT
.	TRBV29-1	TRBJ2-3	TRBD2	CSVMKGGGGDTQYF	TGCAGCGTTATGAAAGGCGGGGGGGGAGATACGCAGTATTTT
.	TRBV7-2	TRBJ1-3	TRBD1	CASSRWTGGSGNTIYF	TGTGCCAGCAGCCGCTGGACAGGAGGTTCTGGAAACACCATATATTTT
.	TRBV6-5	TRBJ2-7	TRBD2	CASKFRGGLGEQYF	TGTGCCAGCAAATTCCGGGGGGGGCTGGGTGAGCAGTACTTC
.	TRBV30	TRBJ1-3	.	CAWSLTGGNTIYF	TGTGCCTGGAGTCTCACGGGTGGAAACACCATATATTTT
.	TRBV28	TRBJ2-7	TRBD2	CASSWGLAGTYEQYF	TGTGCCAGCAGTTGGGGACTAGCGGGAACCTACGAGCAGTACTTC
.	TRBV5-6	TRBJ1-5	TRBD1	CASSLARGQSNQPQHF	TGTGCCAGCAGCTTGGCCCGGGGACAGAGCAATCAGCCCCAGCATTTT
.	TRBV27	TRBJ2-5	.	CASSSTFKQETQYF	TGTGCCAGCAGTTCGACATTTAAGCAAGAGACCCAGTACTTC
few	TRBV7-2	TRBJ2-3	.	CASSLVRVDTQYF	TGTGCCAGCAGCTTAGTCAGGGTGGATACGCAGTATTTT
.	TRBV30	TRBJ1-6	TRBD1	CAWIGQGRSPLHF	TGTGCCTGGATAGGACAGGGCCGATCACCCCTCCACTTT
.	TRBV7-9	TRBJ2-1	TRBD2	CASSLLAGANNEQFF	TGTGCCAGCAGCTTACTAGCGGGAGCTAACAATGAGCAGTTCTTC
once	TRBV9	TRBJ2-1	.	CASTLDHRGYNEQFF	TGTGCCAGTACACTTGACCACCGGGGGTACAATGAGCAGTTCTTC
.	TRBV30	TRBJ1-4	TRBD1	CAGRTGFISNEKLFF	TGTGCCGGACGGACAGGGTTTATATCTAATGAAAAACTGTTTTTT
.	TRBV9	TRBJ2-1	.	CASSASPGLSNEQFF	TGTGCCAGCAGCGCCTCACCAGGACTGTCGAATGAGCAGTTCTTC
.	TRBV18	TRBJ2-1	TRBD2	CASSPGGRSYNEQFF	TGTGCCAGCTCACCGGGGGGGAGAAGCTACAATGAGCAGTTCTTC
.	TRBV7-9	TRBJ2-7	.	CASSLKDGNSSAYEQYF	TGTGCCAGCAGCTTAAAGGATGGTAATAGCTCCGCCTACGAGCAGTACTTC
.	TRBV7-3	TRBJ1-1	.	CASSLMPGSGTEAFF	TGTGCCAGCAGCTTAATGCCGGGATCGGGCACTGAAGCTTTCTTT
.	TRBV4-1	TRBJ2-6	TRBD2	CASSLAGTELISGANVLTF	TGCGCCAGCAGCCTAGCGGGCACAGAGCTGATCTCTGGGGCCAACGTCCTGACTTTC
.	TRBV28	TRBJ2-5	TRBD2	CASSLKLAGGRGTQYF	TGTGCCAGCAGCCTTAAACTAGCGGGAGGCCGCGGGACCCAGTACTTC
once	TRBV4-3	TRBJ1-2	TRBD1	CASSQSTGAGGYTF	TGCGCCAGCAGCCAATCGACAGGGGCCGGAGGCTACACCTTC
.	TRBV6-8	TRBJ2-2	.	CASSRKTNGGSGELFF	TGTGCCAGCAGTCGAAAAACCAATGGGGGGTCCGGGGAGCTGTTTTTT
.	TRBV28	TRBJ2-2	.	CASRHANTGELFF	TGTGCCAGCAGACACGCGAACACCGGGGAGCTGTTTTTT
.	TRBV19	TRBJ1-6	.	CASSIVGRSPLHF	TGTGCCAGTAGTATAGTAGGGAGGTCACCCCTCCACTTT
.	TRBV6-1	TRBJ1-1	.	CASSVVGGTNTEAFF	TGTGCCAGCAGTGTAGTAGGGGGAACGAACACTGAAGCTTTCTTT
once	TRBV28	TRBJ2-7	TRBD2	CASSSPWEGVAYEQYF	TGTGCCAGCAGTTCCCCGTGGGAGGGAGTCGCCTACGAGCAGTACTTC
.	TRBV7-9	TRBJ2-7	.	CASSLQVSYEQYF	TGTGCCAGCAGCCTCCAGGTCTCCTACGAGCAGTACTTC
.	TRBV7-2	TRBJ2-7	.	CASSLETGWSYEQYF	TGTGCCAGCAGCTTAGAGACAGGATGGTCCTACGAGCAGTACTTC
.	TRBV6-1	TRBJ1-2	.	CASSESQGHYGYTF	TGTGCCAGCAGTGAATCTCAGGGGCACTATGGCTACACCTTC
.	TRBV6-1	TRBJ1-4	TRBD1	CASSPGTGSEKLFF	TGTGCCAGCAGTCCCGGGACAGGGAGCGAAAAACTGTTTTTT
once	TRBV6-1	TRBJ1-2	TRBD1	CASSGPAGTGNGYPF	TGTGCCAGCAGTGGCCCGGCGGGGACAGGAAATGGCTACCCCTTC
.	TRBV7-9	TRBJ2-1	.	CASSISYNEQFF	TGTGCCAGCAGTATCTCCTACAATGAGCAGTTCTTC
.	TRBV15	TRBJ1-1	TRBD1	CATSRLRQGNTEAFF	TGTGCCACCAGCAGACTAAGACAGGGGAACACTGAAGCTTTCTTT
.	TRBV25-1	TRBJ1-2	TRBD1	CASSVALPGGGYTF	TGTGCCAGCAGTGTAGCTCTCCCAGGGGGGGGCTACACCTTC
.	TRBV27	TRBJ2-3	.	CASSSGRSTDTQYF	TGTGCCAGCAGTTCCGGTCGATCCACAGATACGCAGTATTTT
once	TRBV10-3	TRBJ2-2	TRBD2	CAIRTGGGNTGELFF	TGTGCCATCAGGACCGGGGGGGGGAACACCGGGGAGCTGTTTTTT
few	TRBV4-1	TRBJ2-3	TRBD2	CASSAGGSTDTQYF	TGCGCCAGTTCGGCGGGAGGCAGCACAGATACGCAGTATTTT
.	TRBV20-1	TRBJ2-5	.	CSAYSQETQYF	TGCAGTGCTTACAGCCAAGAGACCCAGTACTTC
.	TRBV28	TRBJ1-1	TRBD1	CASSPTGGRHTEAFF	TGTGCCAGCAGTCCCACAGGGGGGAGGCACACTGAAGCTTTCTTT
once	TRBV30	TRBJ1-1	.	CAWSVDGGYTEAFF	TGTGCCTGGAGTGTAGATGGGGGGTACACTGAAGCTTTCTTT
.	TRBV19	TRBJ1-2	TRBD1	CASSSRQGEINYGYTF	TGTGCCAGTAGTTCCCGACAGGGAGAGATTAACTATGGCTACACCTTC
.	TRBV27	TRBJ2-1	.	CASSFSDNEQFF	TGTGCCAGCAGTTTTTCGGACAATGAGCAGTTCTTC
once	TRBV10-3	TRBJ1-1	.	CAISEAPAGEAFF	TGTGCCATCAGTGAGGCCCCCGCGGGTGAAGCTTTCTTT
.	TRBV6-1	TRBJ1-1	TRBD1	CASRGGAYTEAFF	TGTGCCAGCAGAGGGGGCGCCTACACTGAAGCTTTCTTT
.	TRBV4-2	TRBJ2-3	.	CASSQAQGTGTDTQYF	TGTGCCAGCAGCCAAGCACAGGGAACTGGCACAGATACGCAGTATTTT
.	TRBV6-1	TRBJ1-2	TRBD1	CASTGQGPNYGYTF	TGTGCCAGCACCGGACAGGGACCCAACTATGGCTACACCTTC
.	TRBV7-8	TRBJ2-7	.	CASSFTYTEQYF	TGTGCCAGCAGCTTCACTTATACTGAGCAGTACTTC
.	TRBV11-2	TRBJ1-2	.	CASSLGAPYGYTF	TGTGCCAGCAGCTTAGGGGCGCCCTATGGCTACACCTTC